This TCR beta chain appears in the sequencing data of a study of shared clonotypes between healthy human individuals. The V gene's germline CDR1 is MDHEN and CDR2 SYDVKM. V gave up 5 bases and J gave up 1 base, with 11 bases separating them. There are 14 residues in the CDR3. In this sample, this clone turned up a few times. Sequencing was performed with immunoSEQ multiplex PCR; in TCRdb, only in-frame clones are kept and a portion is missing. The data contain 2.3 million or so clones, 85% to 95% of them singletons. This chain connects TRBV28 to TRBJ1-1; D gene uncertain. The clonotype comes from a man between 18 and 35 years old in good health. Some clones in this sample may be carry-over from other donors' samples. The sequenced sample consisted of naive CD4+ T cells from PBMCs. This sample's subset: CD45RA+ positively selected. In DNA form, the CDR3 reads TGTGCCAGCAGTCACCTCGGGGAGAACACTGAAGCTTTCTTT. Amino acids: CASSHLGENTEAFF. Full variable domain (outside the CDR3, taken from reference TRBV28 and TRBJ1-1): DVKVTQSSRYLVKRTGEKVFLECVQDMDHENMFWYRQDPGLGLRLIYFSYDVKMKEKGDIPEGYSVSREKKERFSLILESASTNQTSMYLCASSHLGENTEAFFGQGTRLTVV.